The source of this TCR beta chain is a study of blood T cell repertoires in COVID-19. Authors' analysis steps: Reference gene primer amplification yielded estimated nucleated cell counts. The method was immunoSEQ multiplex PCR; TCRdb's version includes in-frame clones alone and lacks a portion of them. D and trimming come from the DNA, and the V and J calls and clone size come from that table. The sample includes 200,000 to 300,000 clones, 86% seen only once; the top ten take roughly 1.8%. The germline CDR1 and CDR2 sequences are KGHSH and LQKENI. V was pared by 2 bases and J by 0 bases, with 14 bases between. The CDR3 contains 17 residues.

The genes are TRBV18 and TRBJ1-5; the D is unclear. The sequence was collected from a young man with active or convalescent COVID-19. The sequenced sample consisted of peripheral blood. Here the CDR3 reads CASSPIPVRYSNQPQHF. The CDR3 DNA reads TGTGCCAGCTCACCAATCCCTGTCAGATATAGCAATCAGCCCCAGCATTTT.